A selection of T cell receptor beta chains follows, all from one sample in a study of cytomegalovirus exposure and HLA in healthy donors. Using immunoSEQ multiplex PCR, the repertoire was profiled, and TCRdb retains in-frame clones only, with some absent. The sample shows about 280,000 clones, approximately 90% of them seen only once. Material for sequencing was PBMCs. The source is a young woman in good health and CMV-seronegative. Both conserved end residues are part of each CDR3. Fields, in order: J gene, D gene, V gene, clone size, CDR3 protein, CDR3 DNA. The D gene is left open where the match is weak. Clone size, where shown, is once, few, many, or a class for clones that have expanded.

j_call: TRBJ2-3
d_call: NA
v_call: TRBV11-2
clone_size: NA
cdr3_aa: CASSLSPWVAWTDTQYF
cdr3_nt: TGTGCCAGCAGCTTAAGTCCCTGGGTAGCGTGGACGGATACGCAGTATTTT

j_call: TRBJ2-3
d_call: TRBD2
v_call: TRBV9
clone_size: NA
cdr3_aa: CASSGLAGASTDTQYF
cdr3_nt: TGTGCCAGCAGCGGATTAGCGGGGGCTAGCACAGATACGCAGTATTTT

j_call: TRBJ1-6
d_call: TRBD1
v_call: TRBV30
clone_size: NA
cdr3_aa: CAWSVVIGDRANSPLHF
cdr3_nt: TGTGCCTGGAGTGTTGTTATCGGGGACAGGGCGAATTCACCCCTCCACTTT

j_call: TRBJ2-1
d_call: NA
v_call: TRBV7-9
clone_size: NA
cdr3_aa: CASSLRAGEQFF
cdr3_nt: TGTGCCAGCAGCTTGAGGGCCGGTGAGCAGTTCTTC

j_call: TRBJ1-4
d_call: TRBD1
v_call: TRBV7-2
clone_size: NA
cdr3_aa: CASSRQGAGNEKLFF
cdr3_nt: TGTGCCAGCAGCAGACAGGGAGCGGGTAATGAAAAACTGTTTTTT

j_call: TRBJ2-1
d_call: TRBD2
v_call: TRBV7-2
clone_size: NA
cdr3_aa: CASSLTSGGARNEQFF
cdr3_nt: TGTGCCAGCAGCTTAACTAGCGGGGGGGCTAGGAATGAGCAGTTCTTC

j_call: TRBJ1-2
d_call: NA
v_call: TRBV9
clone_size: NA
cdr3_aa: CASSVDSYYGYTF
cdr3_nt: TGTGCCAGCAGCGTAGATAGCTACTATGGCTACACCTTC

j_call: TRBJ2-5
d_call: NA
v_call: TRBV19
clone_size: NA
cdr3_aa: CASSITQGTQYF
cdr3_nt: TGTGCCAGTAGTATTACACAGGGTACCCAGTACTTC

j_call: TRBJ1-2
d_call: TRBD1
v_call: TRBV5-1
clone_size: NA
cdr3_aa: CASSGDSRRGYTF
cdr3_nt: TGCGCCAGCAGCGGGGACAGCCGGCGCGGCTACACCTTC

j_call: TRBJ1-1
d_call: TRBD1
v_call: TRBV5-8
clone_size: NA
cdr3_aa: CASSYLDREAFF
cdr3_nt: TGTGCCAGCAGCTACCTGGACAGGGAAGCTTTCTTT

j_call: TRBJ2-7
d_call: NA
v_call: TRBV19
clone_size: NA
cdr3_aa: CASSMAEGGYEQYF
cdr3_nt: TGTGCCAGTAGTATGGCCGAAGGGGGCTACGAGCAGTACTTC

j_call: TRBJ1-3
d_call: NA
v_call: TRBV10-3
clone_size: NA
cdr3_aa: CAIEGAGNTIYF
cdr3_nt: TGTGCCATCGAAGGGGCCGGAAACACCATATATTTT

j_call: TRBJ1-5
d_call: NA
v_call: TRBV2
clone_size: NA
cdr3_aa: CASSLYPPSHSNQPQHF
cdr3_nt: TGTGCCAGCAGCCTCTACCCCCCCTCTCATAGCAATCAGCCCCAGCATTTT

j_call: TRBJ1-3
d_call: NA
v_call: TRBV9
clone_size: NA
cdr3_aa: CASSVATQISGNTIYF
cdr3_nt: TGTGCCAGCAGCGTCGCCACCCAGATCTCTGGAAACACCATATATTTT

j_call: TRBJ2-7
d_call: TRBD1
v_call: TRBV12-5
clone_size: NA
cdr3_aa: CASGLAQGAPRYEQYF
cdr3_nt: TGTGCTAGTGGTTTGGCTCAGGGGGCGCCGCGCTACGAGCAGTACTTC

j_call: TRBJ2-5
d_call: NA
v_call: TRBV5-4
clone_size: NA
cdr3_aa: CASSLDQNALYLIQETQYF
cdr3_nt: TGTGCCAGCAGCTTGGATCAGAACGCCCTTTACCTCATACAAGAGACCCAGTACTTC

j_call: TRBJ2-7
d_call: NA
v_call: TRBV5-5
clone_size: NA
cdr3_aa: CASSSAAAREQYF
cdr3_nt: TGTGCCAGCAGCAGCGCCGCCGCCCGCGAGCAGTACTTC

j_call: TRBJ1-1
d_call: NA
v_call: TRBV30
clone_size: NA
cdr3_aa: CAWKTVYTEAFF
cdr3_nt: TGTGCCTGGAAGACAGTTTACACTGAAGCTTTCTTT

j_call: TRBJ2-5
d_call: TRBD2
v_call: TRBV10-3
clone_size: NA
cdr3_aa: CAISPRGLAGEGTQYF
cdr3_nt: TGTGCCATCAGTCCCAGGGGACTAGCGGGGGAAGGGACCCAGTACTTC

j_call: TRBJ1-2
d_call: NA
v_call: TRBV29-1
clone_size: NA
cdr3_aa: CSVRSAEEYGYTF
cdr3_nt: TGCAGCGTTAGGTCAGCGGAGGAGTATGGCTACACCTTC

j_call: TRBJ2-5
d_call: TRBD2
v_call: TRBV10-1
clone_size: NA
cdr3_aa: CASSGGGTQETQYF
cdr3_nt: TGCGCCAGCAGTGGGGGGGGAACCCAAGAGACCCAGTACTTC

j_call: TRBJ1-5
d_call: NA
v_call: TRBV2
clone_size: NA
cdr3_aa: CASCQDSHQPQHF
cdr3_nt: TGTGCCAGCTGTCAGGACAGCCATCAGCCCCAGCATTTT

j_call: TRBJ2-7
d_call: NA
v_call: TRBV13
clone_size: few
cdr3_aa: CASSPAGGSYEQYF
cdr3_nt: TGTGCCAGCAGCCCCGCCGGGGGTTCCTACGAGCAGTACTTC

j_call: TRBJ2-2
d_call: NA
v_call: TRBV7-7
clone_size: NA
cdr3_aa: CASSLKGVNTGELFF
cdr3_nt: TGTGCTAGCAGCTTAAAAGGGGTTAACACCGGGGAGCTGTTTTTT

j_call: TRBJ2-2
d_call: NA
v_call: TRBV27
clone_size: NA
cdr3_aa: CASGPGELFF
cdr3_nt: TGTGCCAGCGGGCCCGGGGAGCTGTTTTTT

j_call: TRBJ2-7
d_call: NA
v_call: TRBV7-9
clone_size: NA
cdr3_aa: CASSPRGVSNYEQYF
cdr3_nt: TGTGCCAGCAGCCCCAGGGGCGTTTCAAACTACGAGCAGTACTTC

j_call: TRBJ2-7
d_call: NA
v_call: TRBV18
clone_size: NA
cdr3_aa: CASSPAMPSISSYEQYF
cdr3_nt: TGTGCCAGCTCACCAGCGATGCCATCTATTAGCTCCTACGAGCAGTACTTC

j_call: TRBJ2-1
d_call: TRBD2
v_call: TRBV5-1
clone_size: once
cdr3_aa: CASSLVAGGPASYNEQFF
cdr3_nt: TGCGCCAGCAGCTTGGTAGCGGGGGGCCCGGCGTCCTACAATGAGCAGTTCTTC

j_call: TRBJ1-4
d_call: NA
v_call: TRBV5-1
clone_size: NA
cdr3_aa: CASSSGQHYEKLFF
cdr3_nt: TGCGCCAGCAGCTCCGGACAGCACTATGAAAAACTGTTTTTT

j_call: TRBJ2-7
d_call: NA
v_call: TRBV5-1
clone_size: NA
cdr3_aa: CASSFGDYEQYF
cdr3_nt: TGCGCCAGCAGCTTCGGAGACTACGAGCAGTACTTC

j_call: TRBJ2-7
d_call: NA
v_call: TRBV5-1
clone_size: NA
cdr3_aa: CASRVTDTYEQYF
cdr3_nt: TGCGCCAGCAGGGTCACAGATACCTACGAGCAGTACTTC

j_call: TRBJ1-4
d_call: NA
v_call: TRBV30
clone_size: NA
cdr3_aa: CAWSVTATNEKLFF
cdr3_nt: TGTGCCTGGAGTGTGACTGCAACTAATGAAAAACTGTTTTTT

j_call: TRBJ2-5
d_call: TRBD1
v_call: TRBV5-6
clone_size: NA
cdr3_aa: CASSVDRGETQYF
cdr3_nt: TGTGCCAGCAGCGTGGACAGGGGCGAGACCCAGTACTTC

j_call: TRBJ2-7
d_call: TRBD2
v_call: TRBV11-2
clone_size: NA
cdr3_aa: CASSFLLAGGDEQYF
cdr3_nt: TGTGCCAGCAGCTTTCTACTAGCGGGGGGGGACGAGCAGTACTTC

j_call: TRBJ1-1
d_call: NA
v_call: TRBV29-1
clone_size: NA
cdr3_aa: CSGRGVNTEAFF
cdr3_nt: TGCAGCGGACGCGGGGTGAACACTGAAGCTTTCTTT